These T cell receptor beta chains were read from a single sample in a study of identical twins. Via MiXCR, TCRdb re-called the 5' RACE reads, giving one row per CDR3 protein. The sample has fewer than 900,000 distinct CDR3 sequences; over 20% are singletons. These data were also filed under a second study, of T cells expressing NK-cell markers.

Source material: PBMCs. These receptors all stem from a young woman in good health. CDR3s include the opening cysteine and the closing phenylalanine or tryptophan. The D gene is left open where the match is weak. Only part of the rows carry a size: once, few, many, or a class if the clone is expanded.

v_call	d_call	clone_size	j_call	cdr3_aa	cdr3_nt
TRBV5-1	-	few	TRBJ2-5	CASGGQGQETQYF	TGCGCCAGCGGAGGGCAGGGACAAGAGACCCAGTACTTC
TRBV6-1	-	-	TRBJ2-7	CASQRFRGPPGNEQYF	TGTGCCAGCCAGCGTTTCCGGGGCCCACCGGGGAACGAGCAGTACTTC
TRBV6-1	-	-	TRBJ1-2	CASSPAGLAKGGYTF	TGTGCCAGCAGCCCCGCGGGGCTCGCGAAGGGAGGCTACACCTTC
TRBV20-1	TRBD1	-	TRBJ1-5	CSARTGGYQPQHF	TGCAGTGCTCGGACAGGGGGGTATCAGCCCCAGCATTTT
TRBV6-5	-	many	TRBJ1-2	CASSYTGVPYYGYTF	TGTGCCAGCAGTTACACCGGGGTCCCTTACTATGGCTACACCTTC
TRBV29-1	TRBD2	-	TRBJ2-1	CSVAGLEDNEQFF	TGCAGCGTTGCTGGACTAGAAGACAATGAGCAGTTCTTC
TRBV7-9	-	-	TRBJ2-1	CASTSTGTYNEQFF	TGTGCCAGCACCAGCACGGGGACCTACAATGAGCAGTTCTTC
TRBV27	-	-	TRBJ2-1	CASSWASGDEQFF	TGTGCCAGCAGTTGGGCAAGCGGCGATGAGCAGTTCTTC
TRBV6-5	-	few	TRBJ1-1	CASSYSSRFSHYAAEAFF	TGTGCCAGCAGTTACTCGAGTAGATTTTCTCACTATGCTGCGGAAGCTTTCTTT
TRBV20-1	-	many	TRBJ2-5	CSARDPQQETQYF	TGCAGTGCTAGAGATCCCCAGCAAGAGACCCAGTACTTC
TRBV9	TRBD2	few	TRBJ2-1	CASSPREGIAVRNEQFF	TGTGCCAGCAGCCCTCGGGAGGGAATTGCGGTACGGAATGAGCAGTTCTTC
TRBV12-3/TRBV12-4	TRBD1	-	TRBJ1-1	CASTGQDEAFF	TGTGCCAGCACCGGACAGGATGAAGCTTTCTTT
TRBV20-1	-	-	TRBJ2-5	CSAADRLQETQYF	TGCAGTGCCGCTGACAGACTCCAAGAGACCCAGTACTTC
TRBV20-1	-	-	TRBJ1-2	CCARVQLQGLFTYGYTF	TGCTGTGCTAGGGTTCAATTACAGGGTCTTTTTACCTATGGCTACACCTTC
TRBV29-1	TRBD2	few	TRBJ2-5	CSALGRGRRETQYF	TGCAGCGCCCTGGGGCGGGGGAGGAGGGAGACCCAGTACTTC
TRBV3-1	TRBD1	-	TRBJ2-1	CASSPEARTGQDEQFF	TGTGCCAGCAGCCCAGAGGCTAGGACAGGTCAAGATGAGCAGTTCTTC
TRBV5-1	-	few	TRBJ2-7	CASSFDWAYEQYF	TGCGCCAGCAGCTTCGACTGGGCTTACGAGCAGTACTTC
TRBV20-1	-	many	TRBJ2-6	CSARATGSGANVLTF	TGCAGTGCTAGAGCAACAGGGTCTGGGGCCAACGTCCTGACTTTC
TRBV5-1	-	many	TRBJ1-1	CASSLEGMNTEAFF	TGCGCCAGCAGCTTGGAGGGGATGAACACTGAAGCTTTCTTT
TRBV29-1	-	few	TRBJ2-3	CSVGRGGERTQYF	TGCAGCGTTGGGAGGGGGGGGGAGAGGACGCAGTATTTT
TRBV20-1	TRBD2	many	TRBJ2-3	CSARLAGGRAADTQYF	TGCAGTGCTAGACTAGCGGGGGGACGCGCGGCAGATACGCAGTATTTT
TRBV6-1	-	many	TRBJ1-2	CASRGTVNYGYTF	TGTGCCAGCAGGGGCACAGTTAACTATGGCTACACCTTC
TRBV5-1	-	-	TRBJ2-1	CASSLAGTSGEQFF	TGCGCCAGCAGCTTGGCCGGGACCAGCGGTGAGCAGTTCTTC
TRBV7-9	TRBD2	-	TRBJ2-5	CASSALRGGGRETQYF	TGTGCCAGCAGCGCCCTTAGAGGCGGGGGTAGGGAGACCCAGTACTTC
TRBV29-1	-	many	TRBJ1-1	CSDTLRGRPEAFF	TGCAGTGACACTTTACGGGGGCGACCTGAAGCTTTCTTT
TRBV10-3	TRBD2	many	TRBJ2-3	CAISEGLAGSTDTQYF	TGTGCCATCAGTGAAGGACTAGCGGGTTCCACAGATACGCAGTATTTT
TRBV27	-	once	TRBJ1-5	CASSLFGDYSNQPQHF	TGTGCCAGCAGTTTATTTGGGGATTATAGCAATCAGCCCCAGCATTTT
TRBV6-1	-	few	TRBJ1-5	CASTGTSNQPQHF	TGTGCCAGCACGGGGACTAGCAATCAGCCCCAGCATTTT
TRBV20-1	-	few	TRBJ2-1	CSAPSDNEQFF	TGCAGTGCTCCCTCCGACAATGAGCAGTTCTTC
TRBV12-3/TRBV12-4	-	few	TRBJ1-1	CASSSLVWTEAFF	TGTGCCAGCAGCTCCCTTGTCTGGACTGAAGCTTTCTTT
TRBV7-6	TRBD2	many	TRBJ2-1	CASRREVDNNEQFF	TGTGCCAGCAGGCGGGAGGTAGATAACAATGAGCAGTTCTTC
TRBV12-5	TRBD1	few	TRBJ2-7	CASASNQGADFFEQYF	TGTGCTAGTGCCTCAAACCAGGGGGCGGATTTTTTCGAGCAGTACTTC
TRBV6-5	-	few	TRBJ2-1	CASSPTSFEQFF	TGTGCCAGCAGCCCGACTAGTTTTGAGCAGTTCTTC
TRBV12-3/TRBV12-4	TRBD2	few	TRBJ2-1	CASRITGTSGYNEQFF	TGTGCCAGCAGAATAACCGGGACTAGCGGATACAATGAGCAGTTCTTC
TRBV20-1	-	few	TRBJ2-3	CSARDHWGFSTDTQYF	TGCAGTGCTAGAGATCATTGGGGTTTTAGCACAGATACGCAGTATTTT
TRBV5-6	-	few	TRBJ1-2	CASSKGGRAGYTF	TGTGCCAGCAGCAAAGGCGGCCGGGCTGGCTACACCTTC
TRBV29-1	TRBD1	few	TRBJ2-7	CSVEVRDRGPREQYF	TGCAGCGTTGAAGTACGGGACAGGGGGCCGAGGGAGCAGTACTTC
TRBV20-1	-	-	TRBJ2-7	CSARGRLGRASYEQYF	TGCAGTGCTAGAGGGCGGTTGGGCAGGGCCTCCTACGAGCAGTACTTC
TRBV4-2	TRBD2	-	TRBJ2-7	CASSQESAGGLREQYF	TGTGCCAGCAGCCAAGAGAGTGCGGGAGGCTTACGCGAGCAGTACTTC
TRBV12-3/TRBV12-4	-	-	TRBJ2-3	CASTAGPDTQYF	TGTGCCAGCACCGCTGGGCCAGATACGCAGTATTTT
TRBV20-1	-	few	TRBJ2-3	CSAGDGRVDTQYF	TGCAGTGCAGGCGACGGTCGGGTAGATACGCAGTATTTT
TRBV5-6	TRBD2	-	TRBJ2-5	CASSFLAGDGKETQYF	TGTGCCAGCAGCTTCCTAGCGGGAGACGGGAAAGAGACCCAGTACTTC
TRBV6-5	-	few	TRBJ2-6	CASSYLSVSGANVLTF	TGTGCCAGCAGTTACCTGTCCGTGTCTGGGGCCAACGTCCTGACTTTC
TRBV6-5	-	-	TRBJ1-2	CASSYSVPGGLYGYTF	TGTGCCAGCAGTTACTCCGTGCCCGGGGGGCTATATGGCTACACCTTC
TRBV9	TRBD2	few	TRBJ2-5	CASSAGTSGSLETQYF	TGTGCCAGCAGCGCGGGGACTAGCGGGAGTCTCGAGACCCAGTACTTC
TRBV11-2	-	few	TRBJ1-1	CASSLGLWGGNTEAFF	TGTGCCAGCAGCTTAGGGCTTTGGGGCGGGAACACTGAAGCTTTCTTT
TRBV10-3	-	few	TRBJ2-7	CASSGATYEQYF	TGTGCCTCCTCCGGGGCAACCTACGAGCAGTACTTC
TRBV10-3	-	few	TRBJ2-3	CAITDVDNTQYF	TGTGCCATCACAGATGTTGATAATACGCAGTATTTT
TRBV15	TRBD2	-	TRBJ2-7	CATSREGLAGRGYEQYF	TGTGCCACCAGCAGAGAAGGACTAGCGGGACGTGGCTACGAGCAGTACTTC
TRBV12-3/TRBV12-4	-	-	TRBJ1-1	CASSFSPAGRTEAFF	TGTGCCAGCAGTTTCTCCCCCGCCGGGCGCACTGAAGCTTTCTTT
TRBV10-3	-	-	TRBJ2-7	CAIMRGLEYEQYF	TGTGCCATCATGAGGGGACTCGAGTACGAGCAGTACTTC
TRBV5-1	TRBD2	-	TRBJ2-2	CASSRRLATNTGELFF	TGCGCCAGCAGCCGTAGACTAGCGACGAACACCGGGGAGCTGTTTTTT
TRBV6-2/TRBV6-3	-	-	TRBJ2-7	CASSAHRDNYEQYF	TGTGCCAGCAGTGCACACCGGGACAACTACGAGCAGTACTTC
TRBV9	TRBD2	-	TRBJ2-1	CASSPLAGGWDEQFF	TGTGCCAGCAGCCCGCTGGCGGGAGGGTGGGATGAGCAGTTCTTC
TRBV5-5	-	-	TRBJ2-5	CASSLEFERVPRVGTQYF	TGTGCCAGCAGCTTGGAATTCGAAAGGGTACCGAGGGTCGGGACCCAGTACTTC
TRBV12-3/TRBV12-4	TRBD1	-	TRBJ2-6	CASRPGQAFSGANVLTF	TGTGCCAGCAGACCAGGACAGGCCTTCTCTGGGGCCAACGTCCTGACTTTC
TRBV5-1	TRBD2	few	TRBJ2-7	CASSLFYSRAGASDEQYF	TGCGCCAGCAGCTTGTTTTACTCTAGGGCGGGAGCCTCCGACGAGCAGTACTTC
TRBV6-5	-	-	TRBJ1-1	CASSYSDRMNTEAFF	TGTGCCAGCAGTTACTCGGACAGAATGAACACTGAAGCTTTCTTT
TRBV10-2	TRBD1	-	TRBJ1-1	CASRRTGGSEAFF	TGCGCCAGCAGAAGGACAGGGGGGAGTGAAGCTTTCTTT